The present T cell receptor (beta chain) was sequenced within a study of OX40 agonist ivuxolimab in advanced cancers. Study as a whole: Having had anti-PD-1, anti-PD-L1 or anti-CTLA-4 therapy before was allowed, and approximately 40% had some. One hepatocellular carcinoma and a couple of cutaneous melanoma patients partially responded. Whole-study results and caveats: It was also the case that some nonresponders had low normalized T-cell clonal expansion.

This CDR3 region has 16 residues. Germline CDR1 and CDR2: MGHRA and YSYEKL. The trim removed 2 bases at V and 4 bases at J, leaving 8 bases unmatched. Profiled with immunoSEQ multiplex PCR; TCRdb holds only in-frame clones, not every one. This repertoire shows 77,000 or so clones, 90% found once; its top ten account for more than 1.5%. With respect to this clone: Its antigen is currently unknown. The sample carries other DNA sequences with the same CDR3.

The receptor was derived from an adult with an advanced solid tumor such as melanoma, head and neck, liver or kidney cancer. V gene TRBV4-1 combines with J gene TRBJ1-5; 7 positions match TRBD1. The sequencing used CD4+ or CD8+ T cells sorted from blood, collected in a trial of the OX40 agonist ivuxolimab. CDR3 loop: CASSQKPGQPNQPQHF. The DNA of the CDR3 is TGCGCCAGCAGCCAAAAACCGGGACAGCCTAATCAGCCCCAGCATTTT.